Each of the 23 T cell receptor beta chains below was sequenced from the same sample in a study of T cell responses to AZD1222 COVID-19 vaccine. The data were produced by immunoSEQ multiplex PCR, yet TCRdb's version contains in-frame clones alone and is incomplete. The table lists 110,000 to 150,000 clones, 70% to 90% of them singletons. The input for sequencing was peripheral blood, taken on day 0 of AZD1222 vaccination. Receptors originate from an adult in good health.

V gene TRBV5-1 combines with J gene TRBJ1-3, with 9 bases aligning to TRBD1. After removal of 0 bases from V and 7 bases from J, the junction contained 8 bases not matched to a gene. Germline loops: CDR1 SGHRS, CDR2 YFSETQ. This CDR3 has 16 amino acids. The CDR3 protein is CASSLGRTGVQNTIYF. The DNA for the CDR3 is TGCGCCAGCAGCTTGGGTAGGACAGGGGTTCAGAACACCATATATTTT.

The chain is built from TRBV28 and TRBJ2-1, with D unresolved. CDR1 and CDR2 from the germline V gene are MDHEN and SYDVKM. The V and J ends lost 6 bases and 7 bases respectively, with 16 bases between them. CDR3 length equals 14 residues. The CDR3 sequence: CASSPKYVLNEQFF. Here the CDR3 DNA reads TGTGCCAGCAGCCCTAAGTACGTCCTGAATGAGCAGTTCTTC.

The chain links TRBV19 to TRBJ2-6; maybe TRBD1 (6 bases). Germline V gene data show CDR1 as LNHDA and CDR2 as SQIVND (reference sequence). This CDR3 spans 16 amino acids. V was cut by 3 bases and J by 2 bases, with 11 bases left in between. The CDR3 protein is CASSIPPGAGANVLTF. CDR3 nucleotides: TGTGCCAGTAGTATCCCCCCAGGGGCTGGGGCCAACGTCCTGACTTTC.

This rearrangement joins TRBV15 to TRBJ1-4; D call uncertain. CDR3 length equals 14 residues. Germline V gene sequence: CDR1 LNHNV, CDR2 YYDKDF (reference sequence). V was clipped by 0 bases and J by 2 bases, with 4 bases between them. The CDR3 DNA is TGTGCCACCAGCAGAGAAGGGACTAATGAAAAACTGTTTTTT. The encoded protein is CATSREGTNEKLFF. Using reference TRBV15 and TRBJ1-4 for the parts outside the CDR3, the full variable domain is DAMVIQNPRYQVTQFGKPVTLSCSQTLNHNVMYWYQQKSSQAPKLLFHYYDKDFNNEADTPDNFQSRRPNTSFCFLDIRSPGLGDTAMYLCATSREGTNEKLFFGSGTQLSVL.

This clone was detected once. The chain combines TRBV9 with TRBJ1-5; 8 bases are a match to TRBD1. Germline V lookup: CDR1 SGDLS, CDR2 YYNGEE. The CDR3 covers 16 residues. Trimming removed 2 bases from V and 3 bases from J; junction bases left unmatched: 7. Here the CDR3 DNA reads TGTGCCAGCAGCGTTTTCTACAGGGGGTACAATCAGCCCCAGCATTTT. Translated, it gives CASSVFYRGYNQPQHF. The full variable domain, in which reference TRBV9 and TRBJ1-5 provide the parts outside the CDR3, is DSGVTQTPKHLITATGQRVTLRCSPRSGDLSVYWYQQSLDQGLQFLIQYYNGEERAKGNILERFSAQQFPDLHSELNLSSLELGDSALYFCASSVFYRGYNQPQHFGDGTRLSIL.

V usage is TRBV19 and J usage is TRBJ2-6; 8 nucleotides match TRBD1. The CDR3 has 19 residues. Germline V lookup: CDR1 LNHDA, CDR2 SQIVND (reference sequence). Trimming removed 7 bases from V and 3 bases from J; junction bases left unmatched: 17. CDR3 protein: CASKNGRQGSSDGANVLTF. CDR3 nucleotide sequence: TGTGCCAGTAAGAACGGCCGACAGGGGAGTTCCGATGGGGCCAACGTCCTGACTTTC.

The gene calls are TRBV19 and TRBJ1-1, with D perhaps TRBD1 (6 bases). V lost 3 bases and J 4 bases, leaving 9 bases between the germline ends. CDR1 is LNHDA and CDR2 is SQIVND in the germline V gene (reference sequence). The CDR3 covers 13 residues. CDR3 in DNA: TGTGCCAGTAGTATGGGAGGGGGCACTGAAGCTTTCTTT. This gives the protein CASSMGGGTEAFF.

This clone has just one count. J is TRBJ1-2 and V is TRBV19; 7 bases align to TRBD1. This CDR3 is built from 15 residues. Losses at the gene ends were 5 bases for V and 1 base for J; bases not matched to a gene: 7. CDR1 is LNHDA and CDR2 is SQIVND in the germline V gene (reference sequence). The CDR3 coding sequence is TGTGCCAGTAGTCCCGGGACAGTTCTTAACTATGGCTACACCTTC. Residues: CASSPGTVLNYGYTF.

V usage is TRBV7-8 and J usage is TRBJ1-2; tentatively, D is TRBD1 (6 bases). Trimming pared 4 bases from V and 3 bases from J, leaving 9 bases between. The length of the CDR3 is 13 residues. The germline V gene encodes CDR1 SGHVS and CDR2 FQNEAQ. This chain's CDR3 is CASSSGQHYGYTF. The CDR3 DNA follows: TGTGCCAGCAGCTCCGGACAGCACTATGGCTACACCTTC. Full variable domain (rest looked up from reference TRBV7-8 and TRBJ1-2): GAGVSQSPRYKVAKRGQDVALRCDPISGHVSLFWYQQALGQGPEFLTYFQNEAQLDKSGLPSDRFFAERPEGSVSTLKIQRTQQEDSAVYLCASSSGQHYGYTFGSGTRLTVV.

The chain joins TRBV14 to TRBJ1-3; D might be TRBD1 (6 bases). The length of the CDR3 is 15 residues. The V gene lost 3 bases and the J gene lost 7 bases, with 16 bases spanning the gap. Germline CDR1 SGHDN, CDR2 FVKESK. In DNA form, the CDR3 reads TGTGCCAGCAGCCACCTCGGACAGTTTGAGAACACCATATATTTT. As protein: CASSHLGQFENTIYF. Combining the CDR3 with reference TRBV14 and TRBJ1-3 gives the whole variable domain EAGVTQFPSHSVIEKGQTVTLRCDPISGHDNLYWYRRVMGKEIKFLLHFVKESKQDESGMPNNRFLAERTGGTYSTLKVQPAELEDSGVYFCASSHLGQFENTIYFGEGSWLTVV.

V and J are TRBV11-3 and TRBJ1-4; tentatively, D is TRBD1 (6 bases). Germline CDR1 and CDR2: SGHNT and YENEEA. The CDR3 is 18 amino acids. Trimming took off 2 bases at V and 4 bases at J, with 20 bases between the two ends. This CDR3 reads CASSLSVLGGHGNEKLFF. In DNA form, the CDR3 reads TGTGCCAGCAGCTTAAGTGTCTTGGGGGGCCACGGTAATGAAAAACTGTTTTTT.

The rearrangement uses TRBV7-8 and TRBJ2-1; 7 bases map to TRBD1. Germline assignment: CDR1 SGHVS and CDR2 FQNEAQ. CDR3 length equals 15 residues. V gave up 1 base and J gave up 4 bases; unmatched junction bases: 4. CDR3 protein: CASSLGRDSYNEQFF. CDR3 sequence (DNA): TGTGCCAGCAGCTTAGGCCGGGACAGTTACAATGAGCAGTTCTTC.

This clone was detected a few times. The rearrangement uses TRBV21-1 and TRBJ1-4. TRBV21-1 is a listed pseudogene. This CDR3 region has 12 residues. CDR3 DNA: TGTGCCAGCAGAAGGGTAGGGGAAAAACTGTTTTTT. Translation: CASRRVGEKLFF.

The chain couples TRBV2 to TRBJ1-5; 7 bases line up with TRBD1. This CDR3 contains 15 residues. V shed 6 bases, J shed 2 bases, and the junction held 7 bases outside the gene matches. Germline V gene lookup returns CDR1 SNHLY and CDR2 FYNNEI. The CDR3 is CASRDDRAGNQPQHF. CDR3 nucleotides: TGTGCCAGCAGGGACGACAGGGCCGGCAATCAGCCCCAGCATTTT.

This clone was counted only a few times. The chain couples TRBV27 to TRBJ2-7; TRBD1 matches at 10 bases. This CDR3 has 17 residues. CDR1 is MNHEY, CDR2 SMNVEV, per germline (reference sequence). Trimming took 4 bases from V and 0 from J; bases not matched to a gene: 9. CDR3 coding DNA: TGTGCCAGCAGTTCCCCGGGACAGGGGCTCCCCTCCTACGAGCAGTACTTC. It yields the protein CASSSPGQGLPSYEQYF.

This rearrangement joins TRBV27 to TRBJ2-5; 9 bases match TRBD2. Trimming took 3 bases from V and 2 from J; bases not matched to a gene: 4. The CDR3 extends over 15 amino acids. Germline assignment: CDR1 MNHEY and CDR2 SMNVEV (reference sequence). The CDR3 DNA is TGTGCCAGCAGTTTTGGGACTAGCCGGCAAGAGACCCAGTACTTC. It specifies CASSFGTSRQETQYF.

J is TRBJ1-2 and V is TRBV7-2, with D unresolved. Deletions cut 5 bases from V and 5 bases from J, with 18 bases between. Germline-derived CDR1 and CDR2 are SGHTA and FQGNSA. There are 15 residues in the CDR3. CDR3 protein: CASSPGVDPRYGYTF. CDR3 DNA sequence: TGTGCCAGCAGCCCAGGAGTTGACCCACGATATGGCTACACCTTC.

The DNA of the CDR3 is TGTGCCAGCAGTCTGGACAGTCGACCCAATGAGCAGTTCTTC. As protein: CASSLDSRPNEQFF. J is TRBJ2-1 and V is TRBV2, with D perhaps TRBD1 (6 bases). The CDR3 contains 14 residues. Germline CDR1 SNHLY, CDR2 FYNNEI. V was clipped by 5 bases and J by 6 bases, with 14 bases between them.

This clone was seen once. The genes are TRBV4-3 and TRBJ2-3; D is perhaps TRBD2 (5 bases). This CDR3 has 15 amino acids. Germline CDR1 is LGHNA and CDR2 is YSLEER. Trimming cost V 1 base and J 2 bases, with 10 bases left between them. CDR3: CASSQVGSATDTQYF. The DNA for the CDR3 is TGCGCCAGCAGCCAAGTGGGTAGCGCCACAGATACGCAGTATTTT.

This sequence joins TRBV28 and TRBJ2-1, with D unclear. Germline lookup yields CDR1 MDHEN and CDR2 SYDVKM. The CDR3 consists of 13 residues. The V and J ends lost 2 bases and 10 bases respectively, with 12 bases between them. The CDR3 sequence: CASSLGTGREQFF. The CDR3 DNA sequence: TGTGCCAGCAGTTTAGGTACCGGGCGGGAGCAGTTCTTC.

CDR3 coding DNA: TGCGCCAGCAGACGGACGGCAGGAAACACCATATATTTT. Translation: CASRRTAGNTIYF. The chain employs TRBV5-1 and TRBJ1-3; D is unclear. The germline CDR1 and CDR2 sequences are SGHRS and YFSETQ. The germline V and J ends were trimmed by 5 bases and 4 bases, with 10 bases remaining between them. The CDR3 extends over 13 amino acids.

The rearrangement uses TRBV9 and TRBJ2-1, with TRBD2 identical over 9 bases. Trimming at V came to 7 bases and at J to 5 bases, leaving 10 bases not matched to a gene. The CDR3 is 15 amino acids. Per germline, CDR1 SGDLS and CDR2 YYNGEE. The CDR3 is CASRSETSGNNEQFF. As DNA, the CDR3 is TGTGCCAGCCGCAGTGAGACTAGCGGAAACAATGAGCAGTTCTTC.

This chain connects TRBV5-1 to TRBJ2-7; D is possibly TRBD1 (6 bases). Germline lookup yields CDR1 SGHRS and CDR2 YFSETQ. The CDR3 has 14 amino acids. Between the trimmed V and J ends, which lost 1 base and 4 bases, there was a span of 12 bases. The CDR3 spells CASSLLQGSYEQYF. For the CDR3, the DNA is TGCGCCAGCAGCTTGCTTCAGGGGTCTTACGAGCAGTACTTC.